One and the same sample provided the 16 T cell receptor beta chains below, sequenced in a study of T-cell memory formation after mild COVID-19. Via MiXCR, TCRdb re-called the 5' RACE reads, giving one row per CDR3 protein. The table includes some 450,000 distinct CDR3 sequences, 20% detected once. Sample: PBMCs or a T cell subset sorted from them (not recorded which). These receptors all come from an adult woman who had mild COVID-19 (a few samples of this study predate the infection). Cell type and time point are not known.

The chain has TRBV12-3 or TRBV12-4 and TRBJ2-4; a possible D gene is TRBD2 (7 bases). This CDR3 spans 15 amino acids. Between the trimmed V and J ends, which lost 8 bases and 3 bases, there was a span of 17 bases. CDR3 in amino acids: CASGMTGGLKNIQYF. The DNA of the CDR3 is TGTGCCAGCGGGATGACGGGGGGCCTCAAAAACATTCAGTACTTC.

This clonotype was counted only a few times. V and J are TRBV3-1 and TRBJ2-5, with D maybe TRBD2 (5 bases). The CDR3 extends over 14 amino acids. Trimming removed 4 bases at V and 2 bases at J, with 11 bases between. Germline V gives CDR1 LGHDT, CDR2 YNNKEL (reference sequence). The CDR3, as DNA: TGTGCCAGCAGCCCGAACGGACTGCAAGAGACCCAGTACTTC. Its protein is CASSPNGLQETQYF.

V and J are TRBV5-4 and TRBJ2-2; D uncertain. The CDR3 runs 11 residues. Trimming took off 7 bases at V and 6 bases at J, with 7 bases between the two ends. Per the germline V gene, CDR1 is SGHNT and CDR2 is YYREEE (reference sequence). The DNA of the CDR3 is TGTGCCAGCGAAGAGGCCGGGGAGCTGTTTTTT. This codes for CASEEAGELFF.

In this sample, this clonotype turned up many times. This sequence joins TRBV7-2 and TRBJ1-1; no reliable D call. Germline-derived CDR1 and CDR2 are SGHTA and FQGNSA. Trimming took off 8 bases at V and 1 base at J, with 11 bases between the two ends. The CDR3 consists of 13 residues. CDR3 in DNA: TGTGCCAGCTCGCTGTATGGGAACACTGAAGCTTTCTTT. Its translation: CASSLYGNTEAFF.

The chain uses TRBV27 and TRBJ1-2, with TRBD1 identical over 9 bases. V lost 6 bases, J lost 3 bases, and 8 bases stayed unmatched. The germline CDR1 and CDR2 sequences are MNHEY and SMNVEV (reference sequence). This CDR3 comprises 15 residues. The CDR3: CASSQTGGADYGYTF. Here the CDR3 DNA reads TGTGCCAGCAGCCAGACAGGGGGAGCGGACTATGGCTACACCTTC.

CDR3 amino acids: CASSQDRVPNTEAFF. In DNA, the CDR3 is TGTGCCAGCAGCCAGGACAGGGTCCCCAACACTGAAGCTTTCTTT. The V and J genes are TRBV4-2 and TRBJ1-1; 8 bases agree with TRBD1. This CDR3 spans 15 amino acids. CDR1 and CDR2 from the germline V gene are LGHNA and YNFKEQ. V lost 3 bases and J lost 2; bases outside the gene matches: 5.

The rearrangement links TRBV4-3 to TRBJ2-1, with 9 bases that match TRBD2. The CDR3 is 16 amino acids. Germline CDR1 is LGHNA and CDR2 is YSLEER. V shed 0 bases, J shed 9 bases, and the junction held 9 bases outside the gene matches. The CDR3 here is CASSQETSGFYGEQFF. In DNA form, the CDR3 reads TGCGCCAGCAGCCAAGAGACTAGCGGTTTTTACGGTGAGCAGTTCTTC.

This clonotype was seen at least ten times. V is TRBV6-5 and J is TRBJ2-1; TRBD2 agrees at 12 bases. The junction had 4 bases not matched to a gene; V was cut back by 4 bases and J by 6 bases. Looked up from germline, CDR1 is MNHEY and CDR2 is SVGAGI. This CDR3 contains 15 residues. CDR3 coding DNA: TGTGCCAGCAGTTCCCGGACTAGCGGGATCAATGAGCAGTTCTTC. Amino acid sequence: CASSSRTSGINEQFF.

The J gene is TRBJ1-4, the V gene TRBV4-2, with a weak D call TRBD1 (6 bases). V dropped 3 bases and J dropped 7 bases, with 21 bases sitting between them. CDR1 LGHNA and CDR2 YNFKEQ come from the germline V gene. The CDR3 sequence is 17 residues long. The CDR3 bases are TGTGCCAGCAGCCAGACTACCACCAGGGGAATGGGTGAAAAACTGTTTTTT. Protein sequence: CASSQTTTRGMGEKLFF.

Written as DNA, the CDR3 is TGTGCCAGCAGTTTAACAGCGGAAGTTGGCTACACCTTC. Its protein product is CASSLTAEVGYTF. The chain uses TRBV12-3 or TRBV12-4 and TRBJ1-2; D not resolved. V was pared by 2 bases and J by 7 bases, with 11 bases between. The length of the CDR3 is 13 residues.

A few counts support this clonotype. The V call is TRBV7-3, the J call TRBJ2-3, with TRBD2 matching over 12 bases. Germline trimming cut 2 bases from V and 3 bases from J; bases unmatched to any gene: 6. The germline V gene has CDR1 SGHTA and CDR2 FQGTGA. There are 17 residues in the CDR3. Here the CDR3 DNA reads TGTGCCAGCAGCTTACTAGCGGGAGGGAGTGGAACAGATACGCAGTATTTT. Protein product: CASSLLAGGSGTDTQYF.

The V and J genes are TRBV6-5 and TRBJ2-1; 10 nucleotides align to TRBD2. This CDR3 contains 14 residues. Germline CDR1 MNHEY, CDR2 SVGAGI. J gave up 9 bases and V 3 bases, and 5 bases lay outside the gene matches. DNA of the CDR3: TGTGCCAGCAGTTATAGCGGGAGGAAGAGTGAGCAGTTCTTC. Its protein product is CASSYSGRKSEQFF.

This clonotype was detected a few times. The chain joins TRBV28 to TRBJ2-2, with TRBD2 identical over 9 bases. With V trimmed by 6 bases and J by 4 bases, 12 bases remained unmatched. Looked up from germline, CDR1 is MDHEN and CDR2 is SYDVKM. This CDR3 has 17 amino acids. CDR3 loop: CASRPTAGGPGTGELFF. As DNA, the CDR3 is TGTGCCAGCAGACCCACCGCGGGAGGGCCGGGCACCGGGGAGCTGTTTTTT. The full variable domain, with the rest looked up from reference TRBV28 and TRBJ2-2, is DVKVTQSSRYLVKRTGEKVFLECVQDMDHENMFWYRQDPGLGLRLIYFSYDVKMKEKGDIPEGYSVSREKKERFSLILESASTNQTSMYLCASRPTAGGPGTGELFFGEGSRLTVL.

This chain uses TRBV4-3 with TRBJ1-2; 7 nucleotides agree with TRBD1. After removal of 0 bases from V and 5 bases from J, the junction contained 6 bases not matched to a gene. The germline CDR1 and CDR2 sequences are LGHNA and YSLEER. This CDR3 has 15 residues. CDR3 in amino acids: CASSQDYGRGYGYTF. The CDR3 nucleotides read TGCGCCAGCAGCCAAGATTACGGCAGGGGGTATGGCTACACCTTC.

The gene calls are TRBV12-3 or TRBV12-4 and TRBJ1-5; possible D gene TRBD1, 6 bases. This CDR3 region has 13 residues. Between the trimmed V and J ends, which lost 8 bases and 4 bases, there was a span of 12 bases. For the CDR3, the DNA is TGTGCCAGCGGCTGGACAGTAAATCAGCCCCAGCATTTT. It is translated as CASGWTVNQPQHF.

This clonotype turned up a few times. V gene TRBV20-1 combines with J gene TRBJ2-3; TRBD2 matches at 11 bases. Germline-derived CDR1 and CDR2 are DFQATT and SNEGSKA (reference sequence). Losses at the gene ends were 3 bases for V and 1 base for J; bases not matched to a gene: 6. This CDR3 comprises 16 residues. The CDR3 sequence is CSASKPGLAGTDTQYF. CDR3 coding DNA: TGCAGTGCTAGTAAGCCGGGACTAGCGGGCACAGATACGCAGTATTTT.